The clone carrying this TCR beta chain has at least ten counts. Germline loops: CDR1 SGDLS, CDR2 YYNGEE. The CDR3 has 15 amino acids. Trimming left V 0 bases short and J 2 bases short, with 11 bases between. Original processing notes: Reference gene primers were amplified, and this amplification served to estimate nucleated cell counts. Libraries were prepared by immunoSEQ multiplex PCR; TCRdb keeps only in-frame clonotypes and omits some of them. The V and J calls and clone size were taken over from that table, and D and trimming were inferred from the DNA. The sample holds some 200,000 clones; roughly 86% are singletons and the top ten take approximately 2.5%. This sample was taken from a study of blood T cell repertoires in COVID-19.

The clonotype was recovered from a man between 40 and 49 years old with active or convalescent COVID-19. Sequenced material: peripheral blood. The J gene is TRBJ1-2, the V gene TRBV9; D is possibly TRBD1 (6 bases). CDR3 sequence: CASSVGGTGNYGYTF. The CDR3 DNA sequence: TGTGCCAGCAGCGTAGGGGGAACAGGGAACTATGGCTACACCTTC.